The 22 T cell receptor beta chains below come from one sample, sequenced in a study of human CD4 T cells and Enterobacteriaceae. Memory CD4+ T cells were sorted as all CD4+ cells except CD45RA+CCR7+CD95- naive cells, over 95% pure. Sequencing used immunoSEQ multiplex PCR; TCRdb keeps in-frame clones, though not all of them. The sample records some 26,000 clones, approximately 80% being singletons. Source material: memory CD4+ T cells from blood. The receptor source for this set is a human donor in good health.

The chain employs TRBV4-1 and TRBJ1-4; D remains unclear. Germline assignment: CDR1 MGHRA and CDR2 YSYEKL. V dropped 0 bases and J dropped 6 bases, with 23 bases sitting between them. CDR3 size: 19 residues. CDR3 loop: CASSQDRGSVGKWDEKLFF. In DNA form, the CDR3 reads TGCGCCAGCAGCCAAGATCGGGGTAGTGTGGGCAAATGGGATGAAAAACTGTTTTTT.

This clone was counted between two and nine times. The chain uses TRBV2 and TRBJ2-3; D unresolved. CDR1 SNHLY and CDR2 FYNNEI come from the germline V gene. Trimming took off 3 bases at V and 6 bases at J, with 4 bases between the two ends. CDR3 size: 11 residues. The CDR3 DNA follows: TGTGCCAGCAGTGAGGAGGATACGCAGTATTTT. This encodes CASSEEDTQYF.

This clone was seen just once. This rearrangement joins TRBV5-1 to TRBJ1-4; perhaps TRBD1 as D (6 bases). Germline V gene lookup returns CDR1 SGHRS and CDR2 YFSETQ. The V end was cut by 0 bases, the J end by 4 bases, with 13 bases between. The CDR3 covers 16 residues. Here the CDR3 reads CASSLAKQGINEKLFF. CDR3 coding DNA: TGCGCCAGCAGCTTGGCCAAGCAGGGGATTAATGAAAAACTGTTTTTT. Full variable domain (remainder filled in from reference TRBV5-1 and TRBJ1-4): KAGVTQTPRYLIKTRGQQVTLSCSPISGHRSVSWYQQTPGQGLQFLFEYFSETQRNKGNFPGRFSGRQFSNSRSEMNVSTLELGDSALYLCASSLAKQGINEKLFFGSGTQLSVL.

The V gene is TRBV5-1, the J gene TRBJ2-7; 9 positions match TRBD1. CDR3 length: 18 amino acids. The germline V gene has CDR1 SGHRS and CDR2 YFSETQ. The J segment lost 3 bases and the V segment lost 0 bases, leaving 13 bases of the junction unmatched. CDR3 nucleotides: TGCGCCAGCAGCTTGGATGGACAGGGGACCAAAAACAACTACGAGCAGTACTTC. Translated, it gives CASSLDGQGTKNNYEQYF.

The chain combines TRBV5-6 with TRBJ1-5, with 11 bases matching TRBD1. The CDR3 spans 18 residues. The V gene's germline CDR1 is SGHDT and CDR2 YYEEEE. V lost 4 bases to trimming and J lost 1 base; unmatched junction nucleotides: 10. CDR3 sequence reads: CASSPPGQGDGSNQPQHF. The CDR3 region has the DNA TGTGCCAGCAGCCCCCCGGGACAGGGGGACGGGAGCAATCAGCCCCAGCATTTT.

Notes on this clone: The CDR3 ends on some other residue instead of the conserved phenylalanine or tryptophan, so this is likely a read error. The DNA is left out, because the CDR3 cannot be placed on it with certainty; the CDR3 is given as TCRdb lists it. The chain joins TRBV16 to TRBJ1-2. CDR1 and CDR2 (germline): KGHSY, FQNENV. With termini counted, the CDR3 has 15 amino acids. CDR3 sequence: CASSRYKVVRKTYGY.

The V call is TRBV28, the J call TRBJ1-2; unclear D gene. The CDR3 loop spans 13 amino acids. Germline lookup yields CDR1 MDHEN and CDR2 SYDVKM. With 6 bases removed from V and 3 bases from J, the gap between germline ends came to 11 bases. CDR3 DNA: TGTGCCAGCAGACTAGTTACCCACTATGGCTACACCTTC. This encodes CASRLVTHYGYTF.

The count of this clone is one. The rearrangement links TRBV6-6 to TRBJ2-3; 10 bases line up with TRBD1. V was clipped by 5 bases and J by 4 bases; unmatched bases: 3. The CDR3 is made up of 14 amino acids. Germline V CDR1 and CDR2: MNHNY, SVGAGI (reference sequence). Here the CDR3 reads CASSQTGGPDTQYF. The CDR3 region has the DNA TGTGCCAGCAGTCAGACAGGGGGCCCAGATACGCAGTATTTT.

J is TRBJ2-2 and V is TRBV11-2; TRBD2 agrees at 11 bases. Germline loops: CDR1 SGHAT, CDR2 FQNNGV. This CDR3 is 14 amino acids long. J was trimmed by 8 bases and V by 5 bases; bases with no gene match: 4. CDR3 in DNA: TGTGCCAGCAGCAAGTGGACTAGCGGGGGGGAGCTGTTTTTT. As protein: CASSKWTSGGELFF.

The CDR3 DNA sequence: TGTGCCTGGTCTGGGACAGGGGATTCACCCCTCCACTTT. Translating gives CAWSGTGDSPLHF. The chain couples TRBV30 to TRBJ1-6; TRBD1 matches 10 bases. The CDR3 consists of 13 residues. Germline CDR1 GTSNPN, CDR2 SVGIG (reference sequence). V was pared by 5 bases and J by 8 bases, with 3 bases of the junction left unmatched.

CDR3 amino acids: CASSVAKQARGSGTEAFF. The CDR3 DNA is TGTGCCAGCAGCGTAGCTAAGCAGGCGCGCGGGTCGGGCACTGAAGCTTTCTTT. The rearrangement links TRBV9 to TRBJ1-1; D not resolved. This CDR3 spans 18 amino acids. CDR1 is SGDLS and CDR2 is YYNGEE in the germline V gene. Trimming stripped 0 bases from V and 4 bases from J, with 22 bases between.

The J gene is TRBJ1-2, the V gene TRBV21-1; TRBD1 was called by the table and not checked on the DNA. TRBV21-1 is designated a pseudogene. The CDR3 runs 15 residues. CDR3 sequence: CASSNGRQANYGYTF. DNA for the CDR3: TGTGCCAGCAGCAATGGGAGACAGGCTAACTATGGCTACACCTTC.

J is TRBJ1-2 and V is TRBV30; tentative D call: TRBD1 (5 bases). Per the germline V gene, CDR1 is GTSNPN and CDR2 is SVGIG (reference sequence). The length of the CDR3 is 14 residues. V was cut by 1 base and J by 8 bases, with 17 bases left in between. Here the CDR3 reads CAWSGALGGRGYTF. CDR3 bases: TGTGCCTGGAGTGGGGCCCTTGGGGGTAGGGGCTACACCTTC.

The rearrangement links TRBV18 to TRBJ2-7; D possibly corresponds to TRBD1 (6 bases). Germline CDR1 and CDR2: KGHSH and LQKENI. Between the trimmed V and J ends, which lost 2 bases and 0 bases, there was a span of 8 bases. The CDR3 has 14 residues. The CDR3 reads CASSPGQSSYEQYF. The CDR3, as DNA: TGTGCCAGCTCACCAGGACAGAGCTCCTACGAGCAGTACTTC.

V gene TRBV28 combines with J gene TRBJ1-5; D gene unclear. Trimming took off 10 bases at V and 1 base at J, with 5 bases between the two ends. Germline lookup yields CDR1 MDHEN and CDR2 SYDVKM. The CDR3 covers 11 residues. CDR3 loop: CATQSNQPQHF. The CDR3 bases are TGTGCCACCCAGAGCAATCAGCCCCAGCATTTT.

CDR3 in DNA: TGTGCCAGCAGCAAAGTAGTAGACGGAGGAGAGAACACTGAAGCTTTCTTT. Its protein product is CASSKVVDGGENTEAFF. The V call is TRBV21-1, the J call TRBJ1-1. TRBV21-1 constitutes a pseudogene. This CDR3 has 17 amino acids.

On this clone itself: A read error may explain this, as a much larger clone is one base away. At the DNA level, this CDR3 is encoded by other sequences in the same sample as well. V and J are TRBV20-1 and TRBJ1-4; unclear D gene. The CDR3 contains 10 residues. In germline, CDR1 is DFQATT, CDR2 SNEGSKA (reference sequence). This CDR3 reads CSALSEKLFF. Written as DNA, the CDR3 is TGCAGTGCCCTAAGTGAAAAGCTGTTTTTT.

The chain is built from TRBV6-6 and TRBJ1-2; 7 bases match TRBD1. V lost 5 bases, J lost 4 bases, and 4 bases stayed unmatched. Looked up from germline, CDR1 is MNHNY and CDR2 is SVGAGI (reference sequence). CDR3 length: 13 residues. CDR3 sequence: CASSMTGFYGYTF. CDR3 coding DNA: TGTGCCAGCAGTATGACAGGGTTCTATGGCTACACCTTC.

The chain joins TRBV30 to TRBJ2-5; D is unclear. With 0 bases removed from V and 4 bases from J, the gap between germline ends came to 9 bases. CDR3 length equals 13 residues. Per the germline V gene, CDR1 is GTSNPN and CDR2 is SVGIG (reference sequence). CDR3 DNA sequence: TGTGCCTGGAGTGTCAGGCTAAGAGAGACCCAGTACTTC. Translating it yields CAWSVRLRETQYF.

The CDR3 bases are TGTGCCAGTAGTATAGATCGTTGGAACACTGAAGCTTTCTTT. Protein product: CASSIDRWNTEAFF. The chain recombines TRBV19 with TRBJ1-1; D remains ambiguous. Germline values: CDR1 LNHDA, CDR2 SQIVND (reference sequence). The CDR3 contains 14 residues. Between the trimmed V and J ends, which lost 0 bases and 1 base, there was a span of 6 bases.

The chain combines TRBV5-1 with TRBJ2-6; tentatively, D is TRBD2 (5 bases). The germline V and J ends were trimmed by 8 bases and 3 bases, with 15 bases remaining between them. Germline CDR1 reads SGHRS; CDR2 reads YFSETQ. The CDR3 is made up of 15 amino acids. In DNA, the CDR3 is TGCGCCAGTAAGGGCGGGTCCTATGGGGCCAACGTCCTGACTTTC. Translation: CASKGGSYGANVLTF.

The J gene is TRBJ2-2, the V gene TRBV7-8; possible D gene TRBD2, 5 bases. The CDR3 length is 16 residues. Trimming removed 2 bases at V and 1 base at J, with 11 bases between. Germline CDR1 and CDR2: SGHVS and FQNEAQ. DNA of the CDR3: TGTGCCAGCAGCTTAACTAGGACTCAGAACACCGGGGAGCTGTTTTTT. This encodes CASSLTRTQNTGELFF.